This is a list of T cell receptor beta chains from one sample in a study of blood T cell repertoires in COVID-19. Clones were read by immunoSEQ multiplex PCR, and TCRdb kept only the in-frame ones, dropping some. The data hold about 62,000 clones, with 75% to 90% observed a single time. The sample taken for sequencing was peripheral blood. The receptors come from a woman over 75 with acute or convalescent COVID-19. CDR3s include the opening cysteine and the closing phenylalanine or tryptophan. A D gene is named only where the DNA matches it firmly. Only part of the rows carry a size: once, few, many, or a class if the clone is expanded.

size: once
D: NA
J: TRBJ1-2
V: TRBV6-4
DNA: TGTGCCAGCAGTGACGCGGGGAACTATGGCTACACCTTC
CDR3: CASSDAGNYGYTF

size: NA
D: TRBD1
J: TRBJ2-7
V: TRBV5-1
DNA: TGCGCCAGCAGCCCTATCGCCGGGACAGGGACCTACGAGCAGTACTTC
CDR3: CASSPIAGTGTYEQYF

size: once
D: NA
J: TRBJ2-7
V: TRBV9
DNA: TGTGCCAGCAGCGTAGCACTCGGGGGGCATTACGAGCAGTACTTC
CDR3: CASSVALGGHYEQYF

size: NA
D: NA
J: TRBJ2-5
V: TRBV9
DNA: TGTGCCAGCAGCCCAACGGGGGTACCTGGGGAGACCCAGTACTTC
CDR3: CASSPTGVPGETQYF

size: NA
D: TRBD2
J: TRBJ2-3
V: TRBV14
DNA: TGTGCCAGCAGCCGACCGGGACTAGCGGGAATAAATACGCAGTATTTT
CDR3: CASSRPGLAGINTQYF

size: NA
D: TRBD2
J: TRBJ2-1
V: TRBV5-1
DNA: TGCGCCAGCAGCTTGACTAGCGGGCAAGTAGATGAGCAGTTCTTC
CDR3: CASSLTSGQVDEQFF

size: NA
D: TRBD1
J: TRBJ2-7
V: TRBV5-6
DNA: TGTGCCAGCAGCTTAGGGGACAGCCATTACGAGCAGTACTTC
CDR3: CASSLGDSHYEQYF

size: NA
D: TRBD1
J: TRBJ1-1
V: TRBV18
DNA: TGTGCCAGCTACGGGACAGCTGGCACTGAAGCTTTCTTT
CDR3: CASYGTAGTEAFF

size: NA
D: TRBD2
J: TRBJ2-4
V: TRBV2
DNA: TGTGCCAGCAGTGAACCCTGGACTAGCGTCGGGGGAAACATTCAGTACTTC
CDR3: CASSEPWTSVGGNIQYF

size: NA
D: NA
J: TRBJ2-1
V: TRBV14
DNA: TGTGCCAGCAGCACCCTTAGACTAGACTACAATGAGCAGTTCTTC
CDR3: CASSTLRLDYNEQFF

size: once
D: TRBD2
J: TRBJ2-1
V: TRBV2
DNA: TGTGCCAGCAGCTACCTAACTAGCGGTCCTTACAATGAGCAGTTCTTC
CDR3: CASSYLTSGPYNEQFF

size: once
D: TRBD2
J: TRBJ2-3
V: TRBV10-3
DNA: TGTGCCATCAGTGAGTCGCCTAGCGGGGGGGCGGATACGCAGTATTTT
CDR3: CAISESPSGGADTQYF

size: NA
D: NA
J: TRBJ2-3
V: TRBV30
DNA: TGTGCCTGGACTCCCGGGAGTACGCAGTATTTT
CDR3: CAWTPGSTQYF

size: NA
D: NA
J: TRBJ2-7
V: TRBV11-2
DNA: TGTGCCAGCAGCTTAGATTTTGCGGGCCCCTACGAGCAGTACTTC
CDR3: CASSLDFAGPYEQYF

size: NA
D: NA
J: TRBJ1-2
V: TRBV18
DNA: TGTGCCAGCTCACCGGGGGACAAGCTCTACACCTTC
CDR3: CASSPGDKLYTF

size: NA
D: NA
J: TRBJ2-2
V: TRBV6-5
DNA: TGTGCCAGCAGTTACGGTTCAGGTACCGGGGAGCTGTTTTTT
CDR3: CASSYGSGTGELFF

size: NA
D: NA
J: TRBJ2-6
V: TRBV5-1
DNA: TGCGCCAGCAGCTTTAGTCGGGGGGCAAATGGGGCCAACGTCCTGACTTTC
CDR3: CASSFSRGANGANVLTF

size: NA
D: TRBD2
J: TRBJ2-1
V: TRBV11-2
DNA: TGTGCCAGCAGCTTTCCACAACTAGCGGGAGGGCACAATGAGCAGTTCTTC
CDR3: CASSFPQLAGGHNEQFF

size: NA
D: TRBD1
J: TRBJ2-7
V: TRBV5-4
DNA: TGTGCCAGCAGCTCGACAGGGATCTACGAGCAGTACTTC
CDR3: CASSSTGIYEQYF

size: NA
D: NA
J: TRBJ2-1
V: TRBV24-1
DNA: TGTGCCACCAGTGACCGCAAGGCCAGGGGCCCTGAGCAGTTCTTC
CDR3: CATSDRKARGPEQFF

size: few
D: NA
J: TRBJ2-2
V: TRBV27
DNA: TGTGCCAGCAGTTTATTTCGCGGTACCGGGGAGCTGTTTTTT
CDR3: CASSLFRGTGELFF

size: NA
D: TRBD1
J: TRBJ2-4
V: TRBV19
DNA: TGTGCCAGTAGTACGGACAGGGGGGGCAAAAACATTCAGTACTTC
CDR3: CASSTDRGGKNIQYF

size: few
D: TRBD2
J: TRBJ2-1
V: TRBV19
DNA: TGTGCCAGTAGTATAGTGCTAGCGGGAGGCCGGGATGAGCAGTTCTTC
CDR3: CASSIVLAGGRDEQFF

size: once
D: NA
J: TRBJ2-7
V: TRBV12-3/TRBV12-4
DNA: TGTGCCAGCAGTGACAGATTCTCCTACGAGCAGTACTTC
CDR3: CASSDRFSYEQYF

size: NA
D: TRBD2
J: TRBJ2-1
V: TRBV9
DNA: TGTGCCAGCAGCCAAGGACCCACTAGCGGGGGGGGTGAGCAGTTCTTC
CDR3: CASSQGPTSGGGEQFF

size: NA
D: NA
J: TRBJ1-5
V: TRBV5-4
DNA: TGTGCCAGCAGCTTTTGGGGAGGGGGGAGCAATCAGCCCCAGCATTTT
CDR3: CASSFWGGGSNQPQHF

size: NA
D: NA
J: TRBJ2-1
V: TRBV19
DNA: TGTGCCAGTAACCGGGACTCCTCTTCTCGTGAGCAGTTCTTC
CDR3: CASNRDSSSREQFF

size: NA
D: NA
J: TRBJ2-7
V: TRBV7-2
DNA: TGTGCCAGCAGCCCGAGGGGGGAGGGCTTCTACGAGCAGTACTTC
CDR3: CASSPRGEGFYEQYF

size: NA
D: TRBD1
J: TRBJ1-5
V: TRBV19
DNA: TGTGCCAGTACCAAGCGTGGGACAGGGGTAGCGGCCGGCAATCAGCCCCAGCATTTT
CDR3: CASTKRGTGVAAGNQPQHF

size: NA
D: TRBD1
J: TRBJ1-1
V: TRBV30
DNA: TGTGCCTGGAGTGTCCGGACAGGGTGGGAGAACACTGAAGCTTTCTTT
CDR3: CAWSVRTGWENTEAFF

size: NA
D: NA
J: TRBJ2-3
V: TRBV6-5
DNA: TGTGCCAGCAGTTACTCCCACTTGCTAAGGGGTCCGCAGTATTTT
CDR3: CASSYSHLLRGPQYF

size: NA
D: NA
J: TRBJ2-7
V: TRBV10-3
DNA: TGTGCCATCAGTGATAAAAACTACGAGCAGTACTTC
CDR3: CAISDKNYEQYF

size: once
D: TRBD1
J: TRBJ1-4
V: TRBV18
DNA: TGTGCCAGCTCACCGAACCCGGGACAGGGAATTGAAAAACTGTTTTTT
CDR3: CASSPNPGQGIEKLFF

size: once
D: TRBD1
J: TRBJ1-2
V: TRBV12-5
DNA: TGTGCTAGTGGTGCTGGGACAGGGGGCGGGGGCTACACCTTC
CDR3: CASGAGTGGGGYTF

size: once
D: TRBD1
J: TRBJ2-2
V: TRBV29-1
DNA: TGCAGCGCCCTTGCGACAGGGAAGAACACCGGGGAGCTGTTTTTT
CDR3: CSALATGKNTGELFF

size: NA
D: TRBD1
J: TRBJ2-7
V: TRBV19
DNA: TGTGCCAGTAGTGCCCACCGGGACAGCCACTCTTACGAGCAGTACTTC
CDR3: CASSAHRDSHSYEQYF

size: NA
D: NA
J: TRBJ1-1
V: TRBV10-3
DNA: TGTGCCATCAGTGAGGAGGACAGATTATATAAGCCGGCTGAAGCTTTCTTT
CDR3: CAISEEDRLYKPAEAFF

size: NA
D: NA
J: TRBJ2-1
V: TRBV15
DNA: TGTGCCACCAGCAGAGATACGAGGAAGGAGCAGTTCTTC
CDR3: CATSRDTRKEQFF

size: once
D: NA
J: TRBJ1-5
V: TRBV28
DNA: TGTGCCAGCAGCCCCGGGGGCAATCAGCCCCAGCATTTT
CDR3: CASSPGGNQPQHF

size: NA
D: TRBD1
J: TRBJ1-6
V: TRBV5-4
DNA: TGTGCCAGCAGCTGGGGACAGCCGGGACATAATAATTCACCCCTCCACTTT
CDR3: CASSWGQPGHNNSPLHF

size: NA
D: NA
J: TRBJ1-1
V: TRBV18
DNA: TGTGCCAGCTCAGAAATGACAGACACTGAAGCTTTCTTT
CDR3: CASSEMTDTEAFF

size: NA
D: NA
J: TRBJ1-1
V: TRBV10-3
DNA: TGTGCCATCACTAGTACAGGGATGAACACTGAAGCTTTCTTT
CDR3: CAITSTGMNTEAFF

size: NA
D: NA
J: TRBJ1-4
V: TRBV5-1
DNA: TGCGCCAGCGGAGAAGGTCGGACAACTAATGAAAAACTGTTTTTT
CDR3: CASGEGRTTNEKLFF

size: NA
D: TRBD1
J: TRBJ1-2
V: TRBV7-2
DNA: TGTGCCAGCAGCTTTTCACAGGGGAACTATGGCTACACCTTC
CDR3: CASSFSQGNYGYTF

size: NA
D: NA
J: TRBJ1-1
V: TRBV4-1
DNA: TGCGCCAGCGGCTACAGGGTGAACACTGAAGCTTTCTTT
CDR3: CASGYRVNTEAFF

size: NA
D: TRBD2
J: TRBJ2-1
V: TRBV3-1/TRBV3-2
DNA: TGTGCCAGCAGCCAAGATGCGGCTAGCGGATACAATGAGCAGTTCTTC
CDR3: CASSQDAASGYNEQFF

size: NA
D: NA
J: TRBJ1-1
V: TRBV2
DNA: TGTGCCAGCAGTGTGGAGGAGGCGACGGGTCTTGCTTTCTTT
CDR3: CASSVEEATGLAFF